The entry below gives a single T cell receptor beta chain sequence along with its context. V gave up 6 bases and J gave up 4 bases; unmatched junction bases: 9. CDR1 and CDR2 (germline): SQVTM, ANQGSEA. The CDR3 runs 14 residues. TCRdb keeps only in-frame clones here, not all; method: immunoSEQ multiplex PCR. The sample includes about 980,000 clones, about 80% of them seen just once. The sample originates from a study of shared clonotypes between healthy human individuals. The sample comprised memory CD4+ T cells sorted from blood. Sample subset: CD45RA-negative fraction. This chain joins TRBV29-1 and TRBJ1-1, with 9 bases that match TRBD1. The receptor comes from a man younger than 35 in good health. CDR3 protein: CSVTSQGAITEAFF. As DNA, the CDR3 is TGCAGCGTGACTTCACAGGGGGCTATCACTGAAGCTTTCTTT.